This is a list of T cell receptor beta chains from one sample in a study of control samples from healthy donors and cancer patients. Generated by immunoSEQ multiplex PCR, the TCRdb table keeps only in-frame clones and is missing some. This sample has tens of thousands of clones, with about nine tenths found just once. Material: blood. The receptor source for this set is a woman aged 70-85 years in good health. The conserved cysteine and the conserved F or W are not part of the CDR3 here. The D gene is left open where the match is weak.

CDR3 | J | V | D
ASSSIKNTEAF | TRBJ1-1 | TRBV19 | NA
ASSQVDQGSSGNTIY | TRBJ1-3 | TRBV3-1/TRBV3-2 | NA
ASSLLGGVSNQPQH | TRBJ1-5 | TRBV5-5 | NA
ASSYGGSLARDTQY | TRBJ2-3 | TRBV6-5 | NA
ASSGGRAEAF | TRBJ1-1 | TRBV3-1/TRBV3-2 | NA
ASSPGTRDTGELF | TRBJ2-2 | TRBV11-1 | NA
ASSSFGEHQPQH | TRBJ1-5 | TRBV7-2 | NA
ASSLDATNEKLF | TRBJ1-4 | TRBV5-5 | NA
ASRQLRALNNQETQY | TRBJ2-5 | TRBV5-6 | NA
ASSLGDRGRDEQF | TRBJ2-1 | TRBV5-1 | TRBD1
ASSETGVDGYT | TRBJ1-2 | TRBV6-1 | NA
ASSIGQGLLQETQY | TRBJ2-5 | TRBV19 | NA
SAWTSLSDEQY | TRBJ2-7 | TRBV29-1 | TRBD2
ASSLTGGTEAF | TRBJ1-1 | TRBV28 | NA
ASSYSTRTEAF | TRBJ1-1 | TRBV6-2/TRBV6-3 | NA
ASSLRGPQETQY | TRBJ2-5 | TRBV7-8 | NA